The 5 T cell receptor beta chains presented below share a single source sample, sequenced in a study of CXCR3-negative and CXCR3-positive naive CD8 T cells. Carrying UMI labels, the TRB cDNA libraries were prepared through 5' RACE. No DNA is given; TCRdb re-called the 5' RACE reads and lists each CDR3 protein once. The sample table sets out some 48,000 distinct CDR3 sequences. The specimen was naive CXCR3- CD8+ T cells from blood. Subset of the sample: CD45RO-CCR7+CD27+CD95- naive CD8+ T cells lacking CXCR3 (TNR3-). All receptors derive from a human donor in good health. Some clones in this sample may be carry-over from other donors' samples.

The chain joins TRBV20-1 to TRBJ1-5. Germline V gene lookup returns CDR1 DFQATT and CDR2 SNEGSKA (reference sequence). This CDR3 spans 15 amino acids. The CDR3 spells CSARDYKGGYQPQHF.

V is TRBV6-2 or TRBV6-3 and J is TRBJ2-3; TCRdb outputs TRBD1, but without DNA this stays unchecked. Germline CDR1 MNHEY, CDR2 SVGEGT. CDR3 length equals 19 residues. This CDR3 reads CASTLTGVRGKNPTDTQYF.

This chain uses TRBV4-3 with TRBJ2-1; the TCRdb call, TRBD2, lacks DNA for checking. The CDR3 contains 14 residues. Germline V gene lookup returns CDR1 LGHNA and CDR2 YSLEER. The CDR3 sequence: CASSQLTREYEQFF.

The chain is built from TRBV29-1 and TRBJ2-7; lacking DNA, the TRBD1 call made by TCRdb goes unchecked. In germline, CDR1 is SQVTM, CDR2 ANQGSEA. The CDR3 is 16 residues long. The CDR3 region is CSVEDRYEGHSYEQYF.

This CDR3 is CASSYSQKQYF. The chain has TRBV6-2 or TRBV6-3 and TRBJ2-7. Germline CDR1 and CDR2: MNHEY and SVGEGT. The CDR3 extends over 11 amino acids.